This TCR beta chain was documented in a study of T cells in Graves' hyperthyroidism and ophthalmopathy. A remark on this clonotype: What it binds is unknown.

Study-wide results and limits: Most clonotypes expanded in thyroid above 0.001 were likewise present in blood.

TCR beta CDR3 sequences were amplified from RNA transcripts. HTBI primers were the set used in a first-round RT-PCR of the TCR CDR3. Via MiXCR, TCRdb re-called the multiplex PCR reads, giving one row per CDR3 protein. The sample carries about 380,000 distinct CDR3 sequences, approximately 17% recorded once. V dropped 4 bases and J dropped 4; count of bases not matched to a gene: 5. This CDR3 comprises 14 residues. Germline V gene data show CDR1 as SGDLS and CDR2 as YYNGEE. Sequencing input: blood. This sequence originates from a man aged 18-30 years with Graves' ophthalmopathy. This rearrangement joins TRBV9 to TRBJ2-1, with 7 bases that match TRBD1. The CDR3 bases are TGTGCCAGCAGCCCTTCACAGGGGTACAATGAGCAGTTCTTC. Translating gives CASSPSQGYNEQFF.